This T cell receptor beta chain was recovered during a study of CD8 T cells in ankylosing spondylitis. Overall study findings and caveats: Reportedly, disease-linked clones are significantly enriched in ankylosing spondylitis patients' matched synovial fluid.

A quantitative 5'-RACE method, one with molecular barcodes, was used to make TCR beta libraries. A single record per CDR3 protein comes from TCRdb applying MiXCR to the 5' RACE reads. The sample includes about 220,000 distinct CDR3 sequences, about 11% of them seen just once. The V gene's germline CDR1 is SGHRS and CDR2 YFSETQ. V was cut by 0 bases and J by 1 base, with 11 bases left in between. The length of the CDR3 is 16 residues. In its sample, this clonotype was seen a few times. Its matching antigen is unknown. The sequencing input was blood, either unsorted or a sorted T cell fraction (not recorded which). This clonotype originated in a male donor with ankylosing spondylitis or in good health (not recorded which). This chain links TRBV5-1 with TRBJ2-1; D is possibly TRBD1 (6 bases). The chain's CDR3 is CASSLEGDRSYNEQFF. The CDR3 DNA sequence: TGCGCCAGCAGCTTGGAGGGGGATAGGTCCTACAATGAGCAGTTCTTC.